Below are 27 T cell receptor beta chains sequenced from a single sample in a study of CD8 T cells in ankylosing spondylitis. MiXCR, run by TCRdb on the 5' RACE reads, gives a single entry per CDR3 protein. There are about 400,000 distinct CDR3 sequences in the sample; roughly 20% occur only once, and less than 15% lies in the top ten. The sequencing input was blood, either unsorted or a sorted T cell fraction (not recorded which). The receptor source for this set is a male donor with ankylosing spondylitis or in good health (not recorded which).

A few counts support this clonotype. The gene calls are TRBV6-5 and TRBJ1-1; 8 nucleotides line up with TRBD1. Germline V CDR1 and CDR2: MNHEY, SVGAGI. Trimming removed 2 bases from V and 5 bases from J; junction bases left unmatched: 4. The CDR3 runs 14 residues. CDR3 residues: CASSYQGAFTEAFF. CDR3 DNA sequence: TGTGCCAGCAGTTACCAGGGGGCATTTACTGAAGCTTTCTTT.

The J gene is TRBJ2-3, the V gene TRBV5-1; 10 bases align to TRBD1. Germline lookup yields CDR1 SGHRS and CDR2 YFSETQ. The CDR3 runs to 16 residues. J lost 0 bases, V lost 4 bases, and 5 bases had no gene match. CDR3 sequence (DNA): TGCGCCAGCAGCACGGGACAGGGGCTGAGCACAGATACGCAGTATTTT. Its protein product is CASSTGQGLSTDTQYF. The full variable domain, completed using reference TRBV5-1 and TRBJ2-3, is KAGVTQTPRYLIKTRGQQVTLSCSPISGHRSVSWYQQTPGQGLQFLFEYFSETQRNKGNFPGRFSGRQFSNSRSEMNVSTLELGDSALYLCASSTGQGLSTDTQYFGPGTRLTVL.

The genes are TRBV29-1 and TRBJ2-7; TRBD2 might be the D (6 bases). The CDR3 is made up of 15 amino acids. From germline, CDR1 is SQVTM and CDR2 ANQGSEA. V lost 0 bases, J lost 3 bases, and 15 bases lay in between. This chain's CDR3 is CSVEDRESVGYEQYF. DNA for the CDR3: TGCAGCGTTGAAGACCGGGAGTCAGTTGGCTACGAGCAGTACTTC.

The chain uses TRBV5-5 and TRBJ2-3; the D gene is possibly TRBD1 (6 bases). The CDR3 length is 15 residues. V lost 1 base and J lost 1, with 10 bases in between. Germline-derived CDR1 and CDR2 are SGHKS and YYEKEE (reference sequence). The DNA for the CDR3 is TGTGCCAGCAGCTTGTCGGACAGCCGCACAGATACGCAGTATTTT. Translating gives CASSLSDSRTDTQYF.

This clonotype was recorded many times. V is TRBV6-1 and J is TRBJ2-1; TRBD2 matches 9 bases. Per germline, CDR1 MNHNS and CDR2 SASEGT. The ends lost 4 bases at V and 3 bases at J; junction bases unmatched: 4. This CDR3 comprises 15 residues. The CDR3 protein is CASSAASGDYNEQFF. CDR3 bases: TGTGCCAGCAGTGCGGCTAGCGGGGACTACAATGAGCAGTTCTTC.

This clonotype was recorded many times. This chain joins TRBV7-9 and TRBJ2-7; D is unclear. Trimming took off 5 bases at V and 2 bases at J, with 10 bases between the two ends. Germline V gives CDR1 SEHNR, CDR2 FQNEAQ (reference sequence). This CDR3 comprises 13 residues. The CDR3, as DNA: TGTGCCAGCAGCCAAGTGGCAGCCTACGAGCAGTACTTC. Translated, it gives CASSQVAAYEQYF.

This clonotype was recorded a few times. J is TRBJ1-2 and V is TRBV11-2; D is perhaps TRBD1 (6 bases). V lost 4 bases, J lost 7 bases, and 13 bases lay in between. The CDR3 is made up of 13 amino acids. Germline CDR1 and CDR2: SGHAT and FQNNGV. CDR3 sequence: CASSSLGGSGYTF. In DNA form, the CDR3 reads TGTGCCAGCAGCTCCCTGGGGGGCTCTGGCTACACCTTC. The whole variable domain, remainder taken from reference TRBV11-2 and TRBJ1-2, is EAGVAQSPRYKIIEKRQSVAFWCNPISGHATLYWYQQILGQGPKLLIQFQNNGVVDDSQLPKDRFSAERLKGVDSTLKIQPAKLEDSAVYLCASSSLGGSGYTFGSGTRLTVV.

A few counts support this clonotype. This chain joins TRBV4-1 and TRBJ2-7; D is undetermined. CDR3 length: 15 amino acids. Trimming removed 0 bases at V and 0 bases at J, with 9 bases between. The germline V gene encodes CDR1 MGHRA and CDR2 YSYEKL. The CDR3 nucleotides are TGCGCCAGCAGCCAAGAGCAGTGGGGCTCCTACGAGCAGTACTTC. It encodes CASSQEQWGSYEQYF.

This chain joins TRBV14 and TRBJ1-2; the D gene is possibly TRBD1 (5 bases). The CDR3 totals 13 residues. V was pared by 1 base and J by 8 bases, with 11 bases between. Germline V gene sequence: CDR1 SGHDN, CDR2 FVKESK. The CDR3 DNA is TGTGCCAGCAGCCAAGGGCAGGGTTGGGGCTACACCTTC. It yields the protein CASSQGQGWGYTF.

This clonotype was seen only a few times. V gene TRBV27 combines with J gene TRBJ2-1; 9 nucleotides line up with TRBD1. This CDR3 region has 14 residues. Germline V CDR1 and CDR2: MNHEY, SMNVEV (reference sequence). J gave up 7 bases and V 6 bases, and 7 bases lay outside the gene matches. CDR3 bases: TGTGCCAGCAGCCAGAGAGGGACAGGGAATGAGCAGTTCTTC. It is translated as CASSQRGTGNEQFF.

The V call is TRBV14, the J call TRBJ2-7; 8 bases fit TRBD1. The germline gives CDR1 SGHDN, CDR2 FVKESK. Germline trimming cut 5 bases from V and 6 bases from J; bases unmatched to any gene: 9. The CDR3 has 14 amino acids. This CDR3 reads CASSAGTGPSEQYF. DNA for the CDR3: TGTGCCAGCAGCGCCGGGACAGGACCGTCCGAGCAGTACTTC.

V gene TRBV2 combines with J gene TRBJ2-7, with D perhaps matching TRBD1 (5 bases). The CDR3 runs to 16 residues. Germline CDR1 SNHLY, CDR2 FYNNEI. V lost 1 base to trimming and J lost 0 bases, with 13 bases between them. The CDR3 DNA sequence: TGTGCCAGCAGTGAAGTAGGCGACAGTAACTCCTACGAGCAGTACTTC. It encodes CASSEVGDSNSYEQYF.

This clonotype was picked up a small number of times. The chain links TRBV7-6 to TRBJ2-7; TRBD2 matches at 9 bases. Trimming removed 2 bases from V and 2 bases from J; junction bases left unmatched: 7. Germline values: CDR1 SGHVS, CDR2 FNYEAQ. There are 16 residues in the CDR3. The chain's CDR3 is CASSLSGGSRTYEQYF. DNA for the CDR3: TGTGCCAGCAGCTTAAGCGGGGGGTCAAGGACCTACGAGCAGTACTTC.

The V gene is TRBV20-1, the J gene TRBJ1-6; D might be TRBD1 (6 bases). Trimming stripped 6 bases from V and 0 bases from J, with 12 bases between. This CDR3 is 15 amino acids long. Germline CDR1 reads DFQATT; CDR2 reads SNEGSKA (reference sequence). The CDR3, as DNA: TGCAGTGCGGATACAGGGAGCTCCTATAATTCACCCCTCCACTTT. Protein: CSADTGSSYNSPLHF.

The chain uses TRBV7-9 and TRBJ2-1, with D tentatively TRBD2 (5 bases). The CDR3 sequence is 15 residues long. The germline CDR1 and CDR2 sequences are SEHNR and FQNEAQ (reference sequence). V shed 1 base and J shed 7 bases, with 14 bases lying between them. CDR3 nucleotides: TGTGCCAGCAGCTTAGTGCGGGCACTGGAGAATGAGCAGTTCTTC. Its protein product is CASSLVRALENEQFF.

This clonotype was detected only a few times. The V and J genes are TRBV4-1 and TRBJ2-3; 8 nucleotides match TRBD1. The V segment lost 7 bases and the J segment 0 bases; nucleotides outside the gene matches: 6. Germline V lookup: CDR1 MGHRA, CDR2 YSYEKL. This CDR3 is 15 amino acids long. The CDR3 loop reads CASTPTGASTDTQYF. In DNA form, the CDR3 reads TGCGCCAGCACCCCGACAGGGGCTAGCACAGATACGCAGTATTTT.

The V call is TRBV4-1, the J call TRBJ2-7, with 7 nucleotides matching TRBD1. The CDR3 contains 15 residues. CDR1 and CDR2 (germline): MGHRA, YSYEKL. V was pared by 5 bases and J by 0 bases, with 7 bases of the junction left unmatched. The CDR3 nucleotides read TGCGCCAGCAGCTTAACAGGGGACAGCTCCTACGAGCAGTACTTC. As protein: CASSLTGDSSYEQYF.

This clonotype has more than one count but fewer than ten. The chain has TRBV2 and TRBJ2-3, with D maybe TRBD2 (6 bases). Germline V gives CDR1 SNHLY, CDR2 FYNNEI. V was pared by 8 bases and J by 5 bases, with 11 bases between. The CDR3 spans 12 residues. For the CDR3, the DNA is TGTGCCAGCCGGGGGAGGCGAGATACGCAGTATTTT. This translates into CASRGRRDTQYF.

This clonotype showed up just a few times. V is TRBV11-1 and J is TRBJ2-1; TRBD2 agrees at 11 bases. The germline V gene has CDR1 SGHAT and CDR2 FQDESV (reference sequence). The CDR3 covers 18 residues. V lost 5 bases to trimming and J lost 0 bases; unmatched junction nucleotides: 9. CDR3 amino acids: CASSISGGAYSSYNEQFF. The DNA of the CDR3 is TGTGCCAGCAGCATTAGCGGGGGGGCTTATAGCTCCTACAATGAGCAGTTCTTC.

The chain links TRBV12-3 or TRBV12-4 to TRBJ2-5; 9 positions match TRBD2. This CDR3 is 14 amino acids long. Trimming took 6 bases from V and 7 from J; bases not matched to a gene: 9. As DNA, the CDR3 is TGTGCCAGCAGGCCCGGGACTAGCAGGGGGACCCAGTACTTC. Its protein product is CASRPGTSRGTQYF.

V usage is TRBV29-1 and J usage is TRBJ2-2; D is perhaps TRBD2 (6 bases). Germline CDR1 and CDR2: SQVTM and ANQGSEA. Trimming removed 6 bases at V and 0 bases at J, with 14 bases between. This CDR3 comprises 15 residues. The CDR3 nucleotides read TGCAGCGTGCAGGCGGGGCGTACGAACACCGGGGAGCTGTTTTTT. Its translation: CSVQAGRTNTGELFF.

The CDR3 region has the DNA TGTGCCATCGCGGACAGCACAGATACGCAGTATTTT. Its translation: CAIADSTDTQYF. V and J are TRBV10-3 and TRBJ2-3; D unclear. This CDR3 spans 12 amino acids. The V end was cut by 8 bases, the J end by 0 bases, with 6 bases between. Germline V gene lookup returns CDR1 ENHRY and CDR2 SYGVKD.

This chain joins TRBV28 and TRBJ1-2; TRBD1 matches 8 bases. This CDR3 is 15 amino acids long. Per the germline V gene, CDR1 is MDHEN and CDR2 is SYDVKM. V trimming: 4 bases; J trimming: 10 bases; junction bases outside the gene matches: 14. CDR3 region: CASSSTRGLKWDYTF. The CDR3 DNA is TGTGCCAGCAGTTCAACCAGGGGGCTTAAGTGGGACTACACCTTC.

This clonotype was picked up a small number of times. V usage is TRBV9 and J usage is TRBJ2-3, with D perhaps matching TRBD2 (5 bases). V was trimmed by 0 bases and J by 0 bases, leaving 8 bases between them. The CDR3 is made up of 15 amino acids. Germline V lookup: CDR1 SGDLS, CDR2 YYNGEE. In DNA, the CDR3 is TGTGCCAGCAGCGTAGATAGCGTCAGCACAGATACGCAGTATTTT. Translated: CASSVDSVSTDTQYF. Looking up the rest from reference TRBV9 and TRBJ2-3 gives the full variable domain: DSGVTQTPKHLITATGQRVTLRCSPRSGDLSVYWYQQSLDQGLQFLIQYYNGEERAKGNILERFSAQQFPDLHSELNLSSLELGDSALYFCASSVDSVSTDTQYFGPGTRLTVL.

V gene TRBV29-1 combines with J gene TRBJ2-7; D remains unclear. The V gene's germline CDR1 is SQVTM and CDR2 ANQGSEA. The CDR3 sequence is 12 residues long. The V and J ends lost 3 bases and 4 bases respectively, with 10 bases between them. CDR3 loop: CSVEWNDYEQYF. The CDR3 nucleotides are TGCAGCGTTGAGTGGAACGATTACGAGCAGTACTTC.

This clonotype was found a few times. The rearrangement links TRBV9 to TRBJ2-7; D ambiguous. This CDR3 is 13 amino acids long. The germline gives CDR1 SGDLS, CDR2 YYNGEE. Trimming cost V 0 bases and J 4 bases, with 8 bases left between them. In nucleotides, the CDR3 is TGTGCCAGCAGCGTAGTTCCCTCTTACGAGCAGTACTTC. Translation: CASSVVPSYEQYF.

This clonotype has a count of ten or more. The CDR3 here is CASRGLGTDTQYF. The CDR3 coding sequence is TGTGCCAGCAGAGGACTTGGCACAGATACGCAGTATTTT. This chain connects TRBV12-3 or TRBV12-4 to TRBJ2-3; D might be TRBD2 (5 bases). Trimming removed 6 bases at V and 1 base at J, with 8 bases between. CDR3 size: 13 residues.